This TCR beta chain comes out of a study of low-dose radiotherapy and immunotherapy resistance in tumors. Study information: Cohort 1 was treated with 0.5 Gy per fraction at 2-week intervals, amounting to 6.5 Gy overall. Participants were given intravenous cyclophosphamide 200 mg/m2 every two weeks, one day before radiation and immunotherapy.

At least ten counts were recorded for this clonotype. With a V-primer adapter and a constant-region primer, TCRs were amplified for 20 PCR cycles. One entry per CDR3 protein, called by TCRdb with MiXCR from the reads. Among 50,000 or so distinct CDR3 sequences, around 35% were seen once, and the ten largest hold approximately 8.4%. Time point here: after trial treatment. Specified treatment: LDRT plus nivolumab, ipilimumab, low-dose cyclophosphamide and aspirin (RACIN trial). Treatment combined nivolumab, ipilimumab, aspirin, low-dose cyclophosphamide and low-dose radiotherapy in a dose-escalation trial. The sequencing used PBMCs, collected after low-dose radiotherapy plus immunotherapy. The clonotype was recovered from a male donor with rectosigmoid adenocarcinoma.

The CDR3, as DNA: TGTGCCAGCAGTTACGATTCGTGGGGAACCTACGAGCAGTACTTC. Translating it yields CASSYDSWGTYEQYF. The chain joins TRBV6-8 to TRBJ2-7, with D uncertain. Germline CDR1 is MNHGY and CDR2 is SAAAGT. Trimming pared 2 bases from V and 2 bases from J, leaving 13 bases between. This CDR3 has 15 residues.